This T cell receptor beta chain was sequenced for a study of cytomegalovirus exposure and HLA in healthy donors. Regarding the study as a whole: Researchers reported that three CMV-associated chains were confirmed in vitro as CMV antigen-specific.

Germline loops: CDR1 SGHRS, CDR2 YFSETQ. The CDR3 covers 14 residues. J was trimmed by 1 base and V by 2 bases; bases with no gene match: 1. This clone was counted a few times. No antigen is known for it. Amplification used 60 Vbeta primers and 13 Jbeta primers. The repertoire was sequenced with immunoSEQ multiplex PCR; TCRdb's copy has only in-frame clones and lacks some. The repertoire consists of around 130,000 clones, with 8.5% occurring once and the leading ten covering 5.5%. The clonotype originates from a man aged 35-49 years in good health and CMV-seronegative. Specimen: PBMCs. The V gene is TRBV5-1, the J gene TRBJ2-3; 7 bases are a match to TRBD2. The CDR3 loop is CASSLTSGTDTQYF. CDR3 in DNA: TGCGCCAGCAGCTTAACTAGCGGCACAGATACGCAGTATTTT.